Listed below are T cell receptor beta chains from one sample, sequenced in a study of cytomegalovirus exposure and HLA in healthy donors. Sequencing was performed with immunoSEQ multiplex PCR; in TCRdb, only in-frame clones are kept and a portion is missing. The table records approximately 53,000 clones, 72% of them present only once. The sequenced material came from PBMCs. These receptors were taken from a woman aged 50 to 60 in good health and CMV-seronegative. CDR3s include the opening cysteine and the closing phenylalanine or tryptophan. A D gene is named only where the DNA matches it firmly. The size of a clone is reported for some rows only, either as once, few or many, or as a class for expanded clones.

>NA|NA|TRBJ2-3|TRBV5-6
CASSLGGWARTDTQYF
TGTGCCAGCAGCTTGGGGGGCTGGGCCCGCACAGATACGCAGTATTTT
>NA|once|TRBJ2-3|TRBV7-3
CASSPFSLTDTQYF
TGTGCCAGCAGCCCCTTCTCCCTCACAGATACGCAGTATTTT
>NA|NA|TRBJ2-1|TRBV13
CASSFHRVDSMNEQFF
TGTGCCAGCAGCTTCCATCGGGTGGACAGCATGAATGAGCAGTTCTTC
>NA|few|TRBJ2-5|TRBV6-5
CASRGGETQYF
TGTGCCAGCAGGGGGGGTGAGACCCAGTACTTC
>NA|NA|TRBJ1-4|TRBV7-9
CASVREATNEKLFF
TGTGCCAGCGTCCGGGAAGCAACTAATGAAAAACTGTTTTTT
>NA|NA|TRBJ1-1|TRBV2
CAGSTGRNTEAFF
TGTGCCGGGTCAACAGGAAGGAACACTGAAGCTTTCTTT
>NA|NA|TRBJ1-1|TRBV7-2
CASSTAGEGTEAFF
TGTGCCAGCAGCACCGCAGGGGAGGGTACTGAAGCTTTCTTT
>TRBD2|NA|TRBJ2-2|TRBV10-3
CAITSGAGTGELFF
TGTGCCATCACTAGCGGGGCGGGGACCGGGGAGCTGTTTTTT
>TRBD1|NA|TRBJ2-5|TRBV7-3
CASSLNPTGEGETQYF
TGTGCCAGCAGCTTAAACCCCACAGGGGAAGGAGAGACCCAGTACTTC
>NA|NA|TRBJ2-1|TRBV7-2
CASSLGHDSYNEQFF
TGTGCCAGCAGCTTAGGGCATGACTCCTACAATGAGCAGTTCTTC
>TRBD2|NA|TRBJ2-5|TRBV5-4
CASSPSGAKETQYF
TGTGCCAGCAGTCCTAGCGGGGCGAAAGAGACCCAGTACTTC
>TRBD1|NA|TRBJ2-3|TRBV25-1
CATGTITDTQYF
TGTGCGACAGGGACCATCACAGATACGCAGTATTTT
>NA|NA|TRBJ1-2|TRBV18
CASSPEGVSGGYTF
TGTGCCAGCTCACCAGAGGGGGTCTCGGGCGGCTACACCTTC
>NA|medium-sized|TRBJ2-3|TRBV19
CASSMVEGITDTQYF
TGTGCCAGTAGTATGGTGGAGGGGATAACAGATACGCAGTATTTT
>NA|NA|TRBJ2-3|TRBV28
CASSLGLSTDTQYF
TGTGCCAGCAGTTTAGGCCTTAGCACAGATACGCAGTATTTT
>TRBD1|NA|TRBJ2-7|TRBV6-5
CASSYPQGNVQYF
TGTGCCAGCAGTTACCCACAGGGGAACGTGCAGTACTTC
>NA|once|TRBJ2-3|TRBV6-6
CASSYQASATDTQYF
TGTGCCAGCAGTTACCAGGCTAGCGCCACAGATACGCAGTATTTT
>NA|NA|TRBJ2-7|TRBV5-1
CASSPQGGYEQYF
TGCGCCAGCAGCCCACAGGGAGGGTACGAGCAGTACTTC
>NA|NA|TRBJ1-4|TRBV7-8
CASSSGLVANEKLFF
TGTGCCAGCAGCTCGGGATTAGTGGCTAATGAAAAACTGTTTTTT
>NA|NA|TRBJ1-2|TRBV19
CASSVLYRDGYTF
TGTGCCAGTAGTGTCCTTTACAGGGACGGCTACACCTTC
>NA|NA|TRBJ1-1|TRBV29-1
CSVVVEVEAFF
TGCAGCGTTGTCGTCGAGGTGGAAGCTTTCTTT
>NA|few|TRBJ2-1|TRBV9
CASSVGRGGVQFF
TGTGCCAGCAGCGTAGGCAGGGGTGGTGTGCAGTTCTTC
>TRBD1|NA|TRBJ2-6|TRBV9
CASSVESGQGAGGANVLTF
TGTGCCAGCAGCGTAGAATCTGGGCAGGGGGCGGGCGGGGCCAACGTCCTGACTTTC
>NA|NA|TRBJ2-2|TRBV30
CAWSVGAADTGELFF
TGTGCCTGGAGTGTAGGAGCGGCTGACACCGGGGAGCTGTTTTTT
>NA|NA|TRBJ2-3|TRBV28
CASRPASIDTQYF
TGTGCCAGCAGGCCCGCTAGCATTGATACGCAGTATTTT
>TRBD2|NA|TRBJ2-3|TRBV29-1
CSVQREIGRDTQYF
TGCAGCGTTCAGCGGGAAATTGGCAGGGATACGCAGTATTTT
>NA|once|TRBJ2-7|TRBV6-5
CASSLTRNYEQYF
TGTGCCAGCAGTCTAACTAGGAACTACGAGCAGTACTTC
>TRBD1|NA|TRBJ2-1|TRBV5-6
CASSGTGGIEQFF
TGTGCCAGCAGCGGGACAGGGGGCATAGAGCAGTTCTTC
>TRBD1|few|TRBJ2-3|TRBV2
CASSPRQGGTDTQYF
TGTGCCAGCAGCCCCAGACAGGGGGGAACAGATACGCAGTATTTT
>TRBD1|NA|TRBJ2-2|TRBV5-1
CASRDDRGPYTGELFF
TGCGCCAGCAGGGACGACAGGGGGCCCTACACCGGGGAGCTGTTTTTT
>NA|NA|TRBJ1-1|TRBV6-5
CASSYPGTLEAFF
TGTGCCAGCAGTTACCCGGGGACACTTGAAGCTTTCTTT
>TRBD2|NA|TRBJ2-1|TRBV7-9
CASSLSGGPPANEQFF
TGTGCCAGCAGCTTAAGCGGGGGGCCCCCGGCCAATGAGCAGTTCTTC
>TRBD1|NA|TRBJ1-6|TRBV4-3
CASSQAPGQDYNSPLHF
TGCGCCAGCAGCCAAGCTCCAGGACAGGATTATAATTCACCCCTCCACTTT
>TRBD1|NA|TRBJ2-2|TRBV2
CASSRTGETGELFF
TGTGCCAGCAGCAGGACAGGGGAGACCGGGGAGCTGTTTTTT
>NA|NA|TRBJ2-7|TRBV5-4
CASSNPEGVLFGEQYF
TGTGCCAGCAGTAACCCTGAGGGGGTCCTTTTTGGCGAGCAGTACTTC
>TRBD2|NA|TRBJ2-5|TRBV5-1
CASSMSLAVETQYF
TGCGCCAGCAGCATGAGTCTAGCGGTAGAGACCCAGTACTTC
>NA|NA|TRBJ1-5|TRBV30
CAWSKENQPQHF
TGTGCCTGGAGTAAGGAGAATCAGCCCCAGCATTTT
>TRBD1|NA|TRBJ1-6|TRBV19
CASMRQGDSPLHF
TGTGCCAGCATGAGACAGGGGGATTCACCCCTCCACTTT
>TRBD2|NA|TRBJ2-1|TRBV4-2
CASSQDLGSGTWQFF
TGTGCCAGCAGCCAAGATCTCGGTAGCGGGACTTGGCAGTTCTTC
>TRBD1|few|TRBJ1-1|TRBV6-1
CASRGGTGYSEAFF
TGTGCCAGCAGGGGAGGGACAGGGTATTCTGAAGCTTTCTTT
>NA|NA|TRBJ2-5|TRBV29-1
CSVAKGTPIGETQYF
TGCAGCGTTGCGAAGGGGACTCCAATCGGGGAGACCCAGTACTTC
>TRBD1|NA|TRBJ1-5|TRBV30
CAWSVGQGYQPQHF
TGTGCCTGGAGTGTCGGACAGGGGTACCAGCCCCAGCATTTT
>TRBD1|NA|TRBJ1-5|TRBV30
CAWSVQGGKQPQHF
TGTGCCTGGAGTGTACAGGGGGGGAAACAGCCCCAGCATTTT
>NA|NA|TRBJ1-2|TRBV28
CASSLAGLWGYTF
TGTGCCAGCAGCCTAGCGGGGCTCTGGGGCTACACCTTC
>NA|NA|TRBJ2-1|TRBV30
CACQGSAYNEQFF
TGTGCCTGCCAGGGGTCGGCTTACAATGAGCAGTTCTTC
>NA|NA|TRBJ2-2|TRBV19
CASIGGGTTSPSGELFF
TGTGCCAGTATTGGGGGGGGCACGACTAGCCCGAGCGGGGAGCTGTTTTTT
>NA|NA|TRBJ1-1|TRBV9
CASSPRKGAYTEAFF
TGTGCCAGCAGCCCGAGGAAAGGGGCTTACACTGAAGCTTTCTTT
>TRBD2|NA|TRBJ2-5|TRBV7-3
CASSFGLAAPGLETQYF
TGTGCCAGCAGCTTTGGACTAGCGGCCCCCGGATTGGAGACCCAGTACTTC
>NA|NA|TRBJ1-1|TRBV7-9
CASSLGTSDTEAFF
TGTGCCAGCAGCCTAGGGACATCAGACACTGAAGCTTTCTTT
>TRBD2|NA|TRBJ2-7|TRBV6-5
CASSRSGTSGYEQYF
TGTGCCAGCAGTCGCTCAGGGACTAGCGGGTACGAGCAGTACTTC
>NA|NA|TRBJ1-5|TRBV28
CASRFHRASQPQHF
TGTGCCAGCAGATTCCACAGAGCCAGTCAGCCCCAGCATTTT
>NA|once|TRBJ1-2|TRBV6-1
CASSEGPGAYYGYTF
TGTGCCAGCAGTGAAGGCCCAGGGGCTTACTATGGCTACACCTTC
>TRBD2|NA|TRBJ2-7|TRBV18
CASSPALLLAGGSYEQYF
TGTGCCAGCTCACCAGCCCTCTTACTAGCGGGAGGTTCCTACGAGCAGTACTTC
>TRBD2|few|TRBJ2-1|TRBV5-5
CASTLSGSYNEQFF
TGTGCCAGCACCCTTAGCGGGAGCTACAATGAGCAGTTCTTC
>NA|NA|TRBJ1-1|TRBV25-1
CASRAAGNTEAFF
TGTGCCAGCAGGGCCGCAGGGAACACTGAAGCTTTCTTT
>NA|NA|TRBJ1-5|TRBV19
CASSDPAGTGINQPQHF
TGTGCCAGTTCCGATCCGGCGGGGACTGGGATCAATCAGCCCCAGCATTTT
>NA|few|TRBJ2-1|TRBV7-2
CASSLAREYGEQFF
TGTGCCAGCAGCTTAGCACGGGAATACGGTGAGCAGTTCTTC
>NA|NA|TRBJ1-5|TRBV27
CASRRGNTGNNQPQHF
TGTGCCAGTCGAAGGGGCAACACAGGGAACAATCAGCCCCAGCATTTT
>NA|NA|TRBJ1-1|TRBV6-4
CASSRGLNTEAFF
TGTGCCAGCAGTCGAGGGCTGAACACTGAAGCTTTCTTT